This passage covers 14 T cell receptor beta chains from one sample sequenced in a study of CD8+ T cells in alopecia areata. Isolated RNA was reverse transcribed into cDNA used as the sequencing template. Here immunoSEQ multiplex PCR was the method, and the copy in TCRdb shows in-frame clones only, minus some. The table has approximately 210,000 clones, approximately 56% seen once; the top ten hold less than 4%. Treatment given: oral pan-JAK inhibitor, 5-10 mg twice daily. Material: CD4+ T cells sorted from blood, obtained at week 4, from a patient treated with tofacitinib. The receptors originated from a human donor with alopecia areata.

J is TRBJ2-7 and V is TRBV2, with D tentatively TRBD1 or TRBD2 (5 bases each). The CDR3 totals 14 residues. Deletions cut 5 bases from V and 1 base from J, with 12 bases between. Germline loops: CDR1 SNHLY, CDR2 FYNNEI. CDR3 nucleotides: TGTGCCAGCAGTTACGGGGCTGAGTCCTACGAGCAGTACTTC. Protein sequence: CASSYGAESYEQYF.

The chain joins TRBV25-1 to TRBJ2-3; TRBD1 matches 7 bases. V was clipped by 3 bases and J by 0 bases; unmatched bases: 6. The CDR3 has 16 amino acids. CDR1 MGHDK and CDR2 SYGVNS come from the germline V gene. For the CDR3, the DNA is TGTGCCAGCAGTGAGTTGAAGGGGGCCAGCACAGATACGCAGTATTTT. Protein sequence: CASSELKGASTDTQYF.

The V call is TRBV15, the J call TRBJ1-2, with unresolved D. Germline V gene sequence: CDR1 LNHNV, CDR2 YYDKDF (reference sequence). The CDR3 sequence is 12 residues long. Trimming shortened V by 0 bases and J by 7 bases, and 6 bases separated the two germline ends. CDR3 coding DNA: TGTGCCACCAGCAGAGATGCGGGTGGCTACACCTTC. Translating gives CATSRDAGGYTF.

The V and J genes are TRBV30 and TRBJ2-7; 7 bases line up with TRBD1. V lost 3 bases, J lost 0 bases, and 11 bases stayed unmatched. In germline, CDR1 is GTSNPN, CDR2 SVGIG (reference sequence). This CDR3 has 16 amino acids. The CDR3, as DNA: TGTGCCTGGAGGACCAAGGGGGCCCCGAGCTCCTACGAGCAGTACTTC. This codes for CAWRTKGAPSSYEQYF. The entire variable domain, with the rest obtained from reference TRBV30 and TRBJ2-7, is as follows: SQTIHQWPATLVQPVGSPLSLECTVEGTSNPNLYWYRQAAGRGLQLLFYSVGIGQISSEVPQNLSASRPQDRQFILSSKKLLLSDSGFYLCAWRTKGAPSSYEQYFGPGTRLTVT.

The V and J genes are TRBV9 and TRBJ2-7; 8 nucleotides line up with TRBD2. V dropped 0 bases and J dropped 6; count of bases not matched to a gene: 5. This CDR3 region has 14 residues. Germline-derived CDR1 and CDR2 are SGDLS and YYNGEE. CDR3 nucleotide sequence: TGTGCCAGCAGCGTAGCAGCGGGGGATTTCGAGCAGTACTTC. Its translation is CASSVAAGDFEQYF.

V gene TRBV4-1 combines with J gene TRBJ1-2; D not certain. This CDR3 has 14 residues. V lost 2 bases to trimming and J lost 4 bases, with 11 bases between them. CDR1 is MGHRA, CDR2 YSYEKL, per germline. The CDR3 region has the DNA TGCGCCAGCAGCCAATCGGAGACCTTCTATGGCTACACCTTC. Translated, it gives CASSQSETFYGYTF.

The genes are TRBV2 and TRBJ2-5; D uncertain. Trimming removed 3 bases from V and 7 bases from J, with 6 bases in between. Germline V gene lookup returns CDR1 SNHLY and CDR2 FYNNEI. The CDR3 is made up of 11 amino acids. DNA for the CDR3: TGTGCCAGCAGTGATGAGGTGACCCAGTACTTC. Protein product: CASSDEVTQYF.

This clone showed up just a few times. This chain joins TRBV4-1 and TRBJ1-5, with 7 bases identical to TRBD1. This CDR3 contains 13 residues. Germline CDR1 is MGHRA and CDR2 is YSYEKL. V lost 3 bases to trimming and J lost 6 bases; unmatched junction nucleotides: 2. The CDR3 nucleotides read TGCGCCAGCAGCCAGACAGGGAGTCAGCCCCAGCATTTT. Translating it yields CASSQTGSQPQHF.

The chain recombines TRBV5-1 with TRBJ2-1; D is possibly TRBD1 or TRBD2 (5 bases each). The V end was cut by 2 bases, the J end by 6 bases, with 15 bases between. Germline CDR1 and CDR2: SGHRS and YFSETQ. There are 15 residues in the CDR3. CDR3 nucleotides: TGCGCCAGCAGCTTAGACGCAGGGACGGGCAATGAGCAGTTCTTC. It yields the protein CASSLDAGTGNEQFF. Drawing the rest from reference TRBV5-1 and TRBJ2-1, the complete variable domain is KAGVTQTPRYLIKTRGQQVTLSCSPISGHRSVSWYQQTPGQGLQFLFEYFSETQRNKGNFPGRFSGRQFSNSRSEMNVSTLELGDSALYLCASSLDAGTGNEQFFGPGTRLTVL.

The chain combines TRBV7-2 with TRBJ1-2; D is perhaps TRBD1 (5 bases). CDR1 is SGHTA and CDR2 is FQGNSA in the germline V gene. The CDR3 extends over 13 amino acids. V was shortened by 5 bases and J by 4 bases, with 11 bases between the two germline ends. The CDR3 DNA reads TGTGCCAGCAGCCCGGTCAGGGTCTATGGCTACACCTTC. This gives the protein CASSPVRVYGYTF.

This clone was seen only a few times. The chain carries TRBV15 and TRBJ2-6; D remains ambiguous. CDR3 length: 16 amino acids. Germline V CDR1 and CDR2: LNHNV, YYDKDF (reference sequence). Between the trimmed V and J ends, which lost 0 bases and 1 base, there was a span of 7 bases. CDR3 loop: CATSRDLGSGANVLTF. The CDR3 DNA sequence: TGTGCCACCAGCAGAGATCTGGGTTCTGGGGCCAACGTCCTGACTTTC. The variable domain in full, with the rest retrieved from reference TRBV15 and TRBJ2-6, is DAMVIQNPRYQVTQFGKPVTLSCSQTLNHNVMYWYQQKSSQAPKLLFHYYDKDFNNEADTPDNFQSRRPNTSFCFLDIRSPGLGDTAMYLCATSRDLGSGANVLTFGAGSRLTVL.

The CDR3 spells CSVSGGRGHEQFF. The CDR3 DNA is TGCAGCGTTTCGGGAGGGCGGGGCCATGAGCAGTTCTTC. The rearrangement links TRBV29-1 to TRBJ2-1; TRBD2 aligns across 8 bases. From germline, CDR1 is SQVTM and CDR2 ANQGSEA. CDR3 length equals 13 residues. V lost 5 bases and J lost 8; bases outside the gene matches: 8.

This chain uses TRBV5-1 with TRBJ2-7, with D maybe TRBD1 (6 bases). Germline CDR1 and CDR2: SGHRS and YFSETQ. V lost 4 bases and J lost 3, with 11 bases in between. This CDR3 is built from 13 residues. Here the CDR3 reads CASSPDRIYEQYF. The CDR3 DNA reads TGCGCCAGCAGCCCTGACAGGATCTACGAGCAGTACTTC.

CDR3 nucleotide sequence: TGTGCCAGCAGTGGGACCCGGGACACTGAAGCTTTCTTT. Amino acids: CASSGTRDTEAFF. The J gene is TRBJ1-1, the V gene TRBV2; D unclear. CDR1 is SNHLY and CDR2 is FYNNEI in the germline V gene. Trimming removed 4 bases at V and 3 bases at J, with 9 bases between. CDR3 length equals 13 residues.